Listed here are 3 T cell receptor beta chains from one sample, sequenced in a study of regulatory T cells in long-lasting Graves disease. Time point of the sample: newly diagnosed GD, antithyroid drugs for less than 3 months. The TCR library was prepared using RNA isolated from PBMCs. TCR beta libraries were built with iRepertoire HTBI primers and Arm-PCR of CDR3 regions. Each CDR3 protein gets one entry after TCRdb re-called the multiplex PCR reads with MiXCR. The sample includes 580,000 or so distinct CDR3 sequences, more than 15% of them seen just once. These data also formed part of another study, on T cells in Graves' hyperthyroidism and ophthalmopathy.

The specimen comprised peripheral blood mononuclear cells (PBMCs), sampled at new diagnosis, from a patient treated with antithyroid drugs. These receptors were obtained from a man aged 18-30 years with Graves disease.

The chain recombines TRBV7-9 with TRBJ2-7, with D perhaps matching TRBD1 (5 bases). With 2 bases removed from V and 5 bases from J, the gap between germline ends came to 13 bases. The germline V gene has CDR1 SEHNR and CDR2 FQNEAQ (reference sequence). The length of the CDR3 is 14 residues. The DNA of the CDR3 is TGTGCCAGCAGCTTAAGCAGGGCGCCCGACGAGCAGTACTTC. It translates to CASSLSRAPDEQYF.

This clonotype was detected a few times. V usage is TRBV19 and J usage is TRBJ2-1, with 8 bases fitting TRBD2. This CDR3 comprises 17 residues. V lost 10 bases and J lost 6; bases outside the gene matches: 20. CDR1 LNHDA and CDR2 SQIVND come from the germline V gene (reference sequence). The CDR3 spells CATRAFGGGRPSNEQFF. The DNA for the CDR3 is TGTGCCACCCGCGCTTTTGGCGGCGGGAGGCCTTCCAATGAGCAGTTCTTC. Full variable domain (remainder filled in from reference TRBV19 and TRBJ2-1): DGGITQSPKYLFRKEGQNVTLSCEQNLNHDAMYWYRQDPGQGLRLIYYSQIVNDFQKGDIAEGYSVSREKKESFPLTVTSAQKNPTAFYLCATRAFGGGRPSNEQFFGPGTRLTVL.

The table lists this clonotype with many counts. V and J are TRBV3-1 and TRBJ2-1, with 8 bases lining up with TRBD2. Trimming took 4 bases from V and 8 from J; bases not matched to a gene: 7. Germline-derived CDR1 and CDR2 are LGHDT and YNNKEL (reference sequence). The CDR3 is 14 residues long. The DNA for the CDR3 is TGTGCCAGCAGCCCACGGACTAGCTGGGATGAGCAGTTCTTC. Its protein product is CASSPRTSWDEQFF.